This section outlines one TCR beta chain sequence together with its context. In germline, CDR1 is SQVTM, CDR2 ANQGSEA. J was trimmed by 3 bases and V by 2 bases; bases with no gene match: 9. The CDR3 is 16 amino acids. Assay used: immunoSEQ multiplex PCR; TCRdb lists only in-frame clones, some missing. Of about 1 million clones in the sample, more than 60% were seen once. The source of the sample is a study of shared clonotypes between healthy human individuals. The TCR comes from a man aged 18-30 years in good health. The sample was memory CD4+ T cells sorted from blood. Subset indicated: CD45RA-negative fraction. The chain is built from TRBV29-1 and TRBJ1-1, with 10 bases that match TRBD1. The DNA for the CDR3 is TGCAGCGTTGAATTCCGACAGGGGGCTAGGGACACTGAAGCTTTCTTT. The encoded protein is CSVEFRQGARDTEAFF.